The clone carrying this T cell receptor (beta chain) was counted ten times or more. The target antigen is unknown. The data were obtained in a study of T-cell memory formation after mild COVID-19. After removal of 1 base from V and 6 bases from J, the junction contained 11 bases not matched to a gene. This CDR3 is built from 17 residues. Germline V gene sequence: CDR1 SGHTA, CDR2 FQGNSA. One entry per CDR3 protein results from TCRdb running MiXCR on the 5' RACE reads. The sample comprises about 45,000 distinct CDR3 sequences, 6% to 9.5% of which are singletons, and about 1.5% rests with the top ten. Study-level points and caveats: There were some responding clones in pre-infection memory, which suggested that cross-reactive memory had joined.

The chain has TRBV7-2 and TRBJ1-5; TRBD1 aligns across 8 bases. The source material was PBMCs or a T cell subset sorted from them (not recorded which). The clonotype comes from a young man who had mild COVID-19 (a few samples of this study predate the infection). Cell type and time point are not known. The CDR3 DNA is TGTGCCAGCAGCTTAGTTCCAGGGACAGGTAGCGGTCAGCCCCAGCATTTT. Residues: CASSLVPGTGSGQPQHF.